The text below deals with one T cell receptor (beta chain). Authors' processing steps: Using reference gene primer amplification, nucleated cell counts were estimated. Clones were read by immunoSEQ multiplex PCR, and TCRdb kept only the in-frame ones, dropping some. The V and J calls and clone size are taken from that table; D and trimming were inferred from the DNA. Of some 220,000 clones in the sample, around 84% were seen once. The CDR3 has 15 residues. Trimming removed 0 bases from V and 7 bases from J, with 11 bases in between. Germline V gene lookup returns CDR1 SGHRS and CDR2 YFSETQ. This record belongs to a study of blood T cell repertoires in COVID-19. Overall study: The United States, Italy and Spain were the sources of the acute and convalescent COVID-19 samples. PBMCs, B-cell-depleted T cells, or T cells provided the cDNA or gDNA that made up the material.

The J gene is TRBJ1-6, the V gene TRBV5-1; D perhaps matches TRBD1 (6 bases). The TCR originated in a woman in her sixties who had recovered from COVID-19. Sequencing input: peripheral blood. The CDR3 coding sequence is TGCGCCAGCAGCTTGGGGTCACAGGGAAATTCACCCCTCCACTTT. Protein product: CASSLGSQGNSPLHF.